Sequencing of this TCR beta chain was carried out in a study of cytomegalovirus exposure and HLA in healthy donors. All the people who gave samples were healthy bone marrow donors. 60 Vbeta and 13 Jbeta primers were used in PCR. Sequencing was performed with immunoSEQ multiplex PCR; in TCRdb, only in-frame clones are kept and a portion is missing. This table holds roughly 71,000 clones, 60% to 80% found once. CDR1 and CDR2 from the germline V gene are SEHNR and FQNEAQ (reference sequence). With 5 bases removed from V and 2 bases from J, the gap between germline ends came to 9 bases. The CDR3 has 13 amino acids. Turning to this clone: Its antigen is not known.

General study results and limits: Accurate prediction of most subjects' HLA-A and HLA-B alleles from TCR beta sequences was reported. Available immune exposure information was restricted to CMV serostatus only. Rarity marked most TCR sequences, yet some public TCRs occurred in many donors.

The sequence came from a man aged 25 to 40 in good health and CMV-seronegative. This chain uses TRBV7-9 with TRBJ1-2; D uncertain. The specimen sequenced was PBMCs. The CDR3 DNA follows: TGTGCCAGCAGCGACATCAGGAACTATGGCTACACCTTC. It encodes CASSDIRNYGYTF.